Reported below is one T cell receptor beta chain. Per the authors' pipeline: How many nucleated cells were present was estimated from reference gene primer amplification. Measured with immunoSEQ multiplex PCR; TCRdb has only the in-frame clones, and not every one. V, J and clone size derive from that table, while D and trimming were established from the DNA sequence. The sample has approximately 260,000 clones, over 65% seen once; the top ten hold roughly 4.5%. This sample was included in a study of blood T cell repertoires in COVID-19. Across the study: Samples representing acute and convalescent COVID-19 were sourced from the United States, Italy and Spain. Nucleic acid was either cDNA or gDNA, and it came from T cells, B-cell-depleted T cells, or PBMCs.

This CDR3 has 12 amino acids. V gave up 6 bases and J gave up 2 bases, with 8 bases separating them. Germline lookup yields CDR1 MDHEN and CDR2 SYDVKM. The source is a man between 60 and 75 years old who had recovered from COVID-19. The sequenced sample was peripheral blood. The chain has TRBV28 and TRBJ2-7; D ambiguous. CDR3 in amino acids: CASSFSTYEQYF. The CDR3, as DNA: TGTGCCAGCAGCTTCAGTACCTACGAGCAGTACTTC.